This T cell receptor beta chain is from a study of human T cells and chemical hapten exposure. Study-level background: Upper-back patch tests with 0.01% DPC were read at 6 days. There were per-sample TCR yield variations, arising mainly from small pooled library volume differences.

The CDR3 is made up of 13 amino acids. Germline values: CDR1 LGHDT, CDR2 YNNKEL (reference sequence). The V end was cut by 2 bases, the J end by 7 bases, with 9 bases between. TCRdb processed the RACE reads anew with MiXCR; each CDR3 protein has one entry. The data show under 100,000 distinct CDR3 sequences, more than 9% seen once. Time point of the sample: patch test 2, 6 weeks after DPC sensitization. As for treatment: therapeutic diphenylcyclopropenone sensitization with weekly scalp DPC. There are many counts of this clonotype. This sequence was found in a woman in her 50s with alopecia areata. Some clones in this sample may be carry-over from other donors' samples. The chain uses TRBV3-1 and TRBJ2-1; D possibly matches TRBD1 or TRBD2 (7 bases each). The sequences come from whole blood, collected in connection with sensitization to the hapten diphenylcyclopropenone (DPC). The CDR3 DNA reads TGTGCCAGCAGCCAACAGGGGGGGAATGAGCAGTTCTTC. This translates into CASSQQGGNEQFF.